This T cell receptor (beta chain) was sequenced during a study of T cells in Graves' hyperthyroidism and ophthalmopathy. Whole-study context: Peripheral blood sampling occurred at initial diagnosis, before any treatment.

This clonotype was found many times. Antigen: not known. Regions amplified from RNA transcripts were the TCR beta CDR3 regions. RT-PCR in the first round (using the HTBI primer set) targeted the TCR CDR3. TCRdb re-called the multiplex PCR reads with MiXCR, one entry per CDR3 protein. Among about 210,000 distinct CDR3 sequences listed, approximately 17% were seen once. The study based diagnoses on clinical symptoms, serum thyroxine and TRAb, thyroid ultrasound and orbital computed tomography. Study-level points and caveats: From stable hyperthyroidism, ophthalmopathy was set apart by a 13 V-J model. Most expanded thyroid clonotypes above 0.001 recurred in blood.

This CDR3 spans 15 amino acids. V shed 2 bases and J 3 bases; nucleotides not matched to a gene: 7. CDR1 and CDR2 (germline): GTSNPN, SVGIG (reference sequence). The receptor was derived from a man aged 50 to 60 with Graves' hyperthyroidism. The sample taken for sequencing was blood. The chain links TRBV30 to TRBJ1-5; the match to TRBD1 covers 7 bases. The CDR3 DNA follows: TGTGCCTGGAGTACCGGACAGGTCGACAATCAGCCCCAGCATTTT. Protein product: CAWSTGQVDNQPQHF.